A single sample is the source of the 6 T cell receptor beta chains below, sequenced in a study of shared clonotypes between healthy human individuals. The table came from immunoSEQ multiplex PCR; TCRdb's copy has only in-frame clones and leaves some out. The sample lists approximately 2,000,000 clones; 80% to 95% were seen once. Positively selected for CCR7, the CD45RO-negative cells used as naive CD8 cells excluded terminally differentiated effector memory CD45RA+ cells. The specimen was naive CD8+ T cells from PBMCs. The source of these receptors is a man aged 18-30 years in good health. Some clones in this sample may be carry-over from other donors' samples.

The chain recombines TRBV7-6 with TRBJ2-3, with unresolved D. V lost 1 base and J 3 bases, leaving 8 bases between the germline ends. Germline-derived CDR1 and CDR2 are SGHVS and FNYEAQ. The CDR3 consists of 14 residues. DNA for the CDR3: TGTGCCAGCAGCTTAGTGTCCGGGACAGATACGCAGTATTTT. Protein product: CASSLVSGTDTQYF.

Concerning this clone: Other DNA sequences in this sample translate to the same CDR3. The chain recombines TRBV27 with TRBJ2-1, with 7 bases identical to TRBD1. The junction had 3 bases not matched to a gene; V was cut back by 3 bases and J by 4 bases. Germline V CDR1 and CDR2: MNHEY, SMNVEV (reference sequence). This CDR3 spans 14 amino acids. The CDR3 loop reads CASSFRDRYNEQFF. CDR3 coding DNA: TGTGCCAGCAGTTTTAGGGACAGATACAATGAGCAGTTCTTC.

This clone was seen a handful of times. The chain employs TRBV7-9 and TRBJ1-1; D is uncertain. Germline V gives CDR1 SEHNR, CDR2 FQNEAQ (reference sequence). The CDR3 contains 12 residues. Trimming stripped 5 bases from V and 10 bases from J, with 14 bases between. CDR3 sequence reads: CASSHEEIRAFF. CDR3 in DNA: TGTGCCAGCAGCCACGAGGAGATAAGAGCTTTCTTT.

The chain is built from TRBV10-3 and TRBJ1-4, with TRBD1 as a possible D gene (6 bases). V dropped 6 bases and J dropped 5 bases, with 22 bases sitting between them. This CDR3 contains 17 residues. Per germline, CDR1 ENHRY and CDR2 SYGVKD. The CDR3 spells CAIRRGGGLPRNEKLFF. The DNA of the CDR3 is TGTGCCATCAGAAGAGGGGGGGGCCTACCTAGAAATGAAAAACTGTTTTTT.

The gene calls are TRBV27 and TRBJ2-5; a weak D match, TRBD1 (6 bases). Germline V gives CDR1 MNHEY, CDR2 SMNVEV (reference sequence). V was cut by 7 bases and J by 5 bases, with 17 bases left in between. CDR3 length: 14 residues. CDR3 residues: CASNIRGPGETQYF. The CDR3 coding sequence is TGTGCCAGCAATATCAGGGGACCGGGGGAGACCCAGTACTTC.

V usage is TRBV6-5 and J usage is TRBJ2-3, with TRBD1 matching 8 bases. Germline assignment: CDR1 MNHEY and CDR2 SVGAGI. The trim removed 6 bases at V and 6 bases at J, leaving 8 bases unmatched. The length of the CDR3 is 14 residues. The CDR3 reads CASSRTGTSDTQYF. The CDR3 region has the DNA TGTGCCAGCAGCCGGACAGGGACCTCTGATACGCAGTATTTT.